Listed below are T cell receptor beta chains from one sample, sequenced in a study of blood T cell repertoires in COVID-19. TCRdb's copy holds only in-frame clones and misses some; the assay was immunoSEQ multiplex PCR. The data show about 190,000 clones, with around 90% seen just once and around 7% held by the top ten. Input material: peripheral blood. These TCRs come from a man aged 35 to 55 with acute or convalescent COVID-19. Each CDR3 is given with its conserved first and last residue. The order of the fields is CDR3 length, D gene, J gene, clone size, V gene, CDR3 DNA, CDR3 protein. A D gene is named only where the DNA matches it firmly. Some rows have no size entry. The others give once, few or many, or a class for an expanded clone.

>14|TRBD1|TRBJ2-7|-|TRBV27
TGTGCCAGCAGCCCGGGACAGACATTCTACGAGCAGTACTTC
CASSPGQTFYEQYF
>13|TRBD1|TRBJ2-1|-|TRBV7-3
TGTGCCAGCAGCCCCGGACAGGGCAATGAGCAGTTCTTC
CASSPGQGNEQFF
>15|TRBD2|TRBJ2-3|-|TRBV24-1
TGTGCCACCAGTGCGCCTAGCGGGGGGCCAGATACGCAGTATTTT
CATSAPSGGPDTQYF
>14|-|TRBJ2-2|-|TRBV24-1
TGTGCCACCAGTGATCCCCTAGCCACCGGGGAGCTGTTTTTT
CATSDPLATGELFF
>12|-|TRBJ1-1|-|TRBV30
TGTGCCTGGAGCGACGGGACTCGCGTGGCTTTCTTT
CAWSDGTRVAFF
>16|TRBD1|TRBJ1-2|-|TRBV9
TGTGCCAGCAGCGTAGACTCAGACAGGGTGAACTATGGCTACACCTTC
CASSVDSDRVNYGYTF
>13|-|TRBJ1-5|-|TRBV2
TGTGCCAGCAGTGAAGCGCGGGCCCAGCCCCAGCATTTT
CASSEARAQPQHF
>15|TRBD1|TRBJ1-1|-|TRBV2
TGTGCCAGCAGTGAATTACAGGGGGCTGTAACTGAAGCTTTCTTT
CASSELQGAVTEAFF
>16|-|TRBJ1-1|-|TRBV7-9
TGTGCCAGCAGCTTATTCGTCGGGTGGATGAACACTGAAGCTTTCTTT
CASSLFVGWMNTEAFF
>14|TRBD2|TRBJ2-1|-|TRBV24-1
TGTGCCACCTCGGGGGGAAGACAATACAATGAGCAGTTCTTC
CATSGGRQYNEQFF
>12|-|TRBJ2-7|-|TRBV9
TGTGCCAGCAGCGTAGGACAGGACGAGCAGTACTTC
CASSVGQDEQYF
>15|-|TRBJ2-2|-|TRBV6-5
TGTGCCAGCAGTTACTGGGGGGGGGCGACCGGGGAGCTGTTTTTT
CASSYWGGATGELFF
>13|-|TRBJ1-1|-|TRBV12-3/TRBV12-4
TGTGCCAGCAGCCCGAGGCCGAACACTGAAGCTTTCTTT
CASSPRPNTEAFF
>12|-|TRBJ1-2|-|TRBV29-1
TGCAGCGTTGAGGACCAAAGGGGAGGCTACACCTTC
CSVEDQRGGYTF
>18|TRBD1|TRBJ2-1|-|TRBV7-9
TGTGCCAGCAGCTTCCCTTCGTTGCAGGGGGCACCCTACAATGAGCAGTTCTTC
CASSFPSLQGAPYNEQFF
>16|TRBD1|TRBJ2-7|-|TRBV28
TGTGCCAGCAGTCCCCCGACAGGGCACTTCTCCTACGAGCAGTACTTC
CASSPPTGHFSYEQYF
>15|TRBD1|TRBJ1-6|-|TRBV5-4
TGTGCCAGCAGCTTGACAGGGGCCTATAATTCACCCCTCCACTTT
CASSLTGAYNSPLHF
>15|-|TRBJ1-3|-|TRBV7-9
TGTGCCAGCAGCGATCGGGGAATCTCTGGAAACACCATATATTTT
CASSDRGISGNTIYF
>15|TRBD2|TRBJ2-3|-|TRBV6-5
TGTGCCAGCAGTTACTCGCGGGGGGGATCAGATACGCAGTATTTT
CASSYSRGGSDTQYF
>15|-|TRBJ1-1|few|TRBV3-1/TRBV3-2
TGTGCCAGCAGCGCAGGAGGTGGTCCGAGCACTGAAGCTTTCTTT
CASSAGGGPSTEAFF
>14|TRBD1|TRBJ2-1|-|TRBV19
TGTGCCACTCATAAATCGACAGGGTTGGGTGAGCAGTTCTTC
CATHKSTGLGEQFF
>15|-|TRBJ2-7|-|TRBV5-8
TGTGCCAGCAGCTTGAGGAGGGTCGCGTCCTACGAGCAGTACTTC
CASSLRRVASYEQYF
>18|TRBD1|TRBJ1-3|few|TRBV9
TGTGCCAGCAGCGTCGCCCCACCGGGACAGCTCTCTGGAAACACCATATATTTT
CASSVAPPGQLSGNTIYF
>11|-|TRBJ2-1|-|TRBV12-3/TRBV12-4
TGTGCCAGCAGCCTAGGTACGAAGCAGTTCTTC
CASSLGTKQFF
>14|-|TRBJ2-3|-|TRBV29-1
TGCAGCGTAGGGTCAGGGTATAGCACAGATACGCAGTATTTT
CSVGSGYSTDTQYF
>17|-|TRBJ1-2|-|TRBV4-3
TGCGCCAGCAGCCAAGATTGGCAGGGTCTATCTAACTATGGCTACACCTTC
CASSQDWQGLSNYGYTF
>15|-|TRBJ1-2|-|TRBV7-2
TGTGCCAGCAGCCCGGGGACACCTCCGAGGGATGGCTACACCTTC
CASSPGTPPRDGYTF
>15|TRBD1|TRBJ1-2|few|TRBV7-9
TGTGCCAGCAGCTTAGCGAGGGGGCGCAGCTATGGCTACACCTTC
CASSLARGRSYGYTF
>16|TRBD1|TRBJ1-3|few|TRBV28
TGTGCCAGCAGTTTATTTCAGGGGGCGTCTGGAAACACCATATATTTT
CASSLFQGASGNTIYF
>11|TRBD1|TRBJ1-1|-|TRBV19
TGTGCCAGTAGGGACAGGGGTGAAGCTTTCTTT
CASRDRGEAFF
>17|TRBD1|TRBJ2-1|once|TRBV24-1
TGTGCCACCAGTGATGGAACAGGGGGCGGTGGGGCCAATGAGCAGTTCTTC
CATSDGTGGGGANEQFF
>13|TRBD1|TRBJ1-1|-|TRBV6-6
TGTGCCAGCAGACCCACAGGGGCCCCTGAAGCTTTCTTT
CASRPTGAPEAFF
>16|-|TRBJ2-1|-|TRBV19
TGTGCCAGTAGTAGAGAAGTAACGGGATGGTACAATGAGCAGTTCTTC
CASSREVTGWYNEQFF
>19|TRBD1|TRBJ2-7|many|TRBV6-1
TGTGCCAGCAGTGAAGATATCATCCTCACCGGGACAGGGGGAAGCGAGCAGTACTTC
CASSEDIILTGTGGSEQYF
>16|-|TRBJ2-6|-|TRBV24-1
TGTGCCACCAGTTCCGGCCCTAGCTCTGGGGCCAACGTCCTGACTTTC
CATSSGPSSGANVLTF
>16|TRBD2|TRBJ2-3|-|TRBV5-6
TGTGCCAGCAGCTTGGTCTCTAGCGGGGGCTCGGATACGCAGTATTTT
CASSLVSSGGSDTQYF
>17|TRBD1|TRBJ1-1|-|TRBV7-9
TGTGCCAGCAGCTCGGGGACAGGTTCCCTTCTGAACACTGAAGCTTTCTTT
CASSSGTGSLLNTEAFF
>16|TRBD2|TRBJ2-1|-|TRBV2
TGTGCCAGCAGTGGTAGCGGGGGTCACTCCTACAATGAGCAGTTCTTC
CASSGSGGHSYNEQFF
>16|TRBD2|TRBJ2-7|-|TRBV2
TGTGCCAGCAGTGGCCTTGGGGAGGGTCGCTCCTACGAGCAGTACTTC
CASSGLGEGRSYEQYF
>15|-|TRBJ1-3|-|TRBV2
TGTGCCAGCAGTGGGATTGCGGGGTACGGAAACACCATATATTTT
CASSGIAGYGNTIYF
>14|-|TRBJ2-5|-|TRBV6-1
TGTGCCAGCAGTGAGGAGATAGACCAAGAGACCCAGTACTTC
CASSEEIDQETQYF
>13|-|TRBJ1-6|-|TRBV12-5
TGTGCTAGTGCCAGCTCCTATAATTCACCCCTCCACTTT
CASASSYNSPLHF